This T cell receptor (beta chain) emerged from a study of cytomegalovirus exposure and HLA in healthy donors. The study, taken as a whole, reports: The dataset shows that most TCR sequences were rare, while some public TCRs occurred in many donors. Only CMV serostatus was available as immune exposure information. V- and J-gene trimming of TCR beta was linked (in a later analysis) to a missense DCLRE1C variant.

Vbeta (60) and Jbeta (13) primers were used in the PCR. The assay was immunoSEQ multiplex PCR, and TCRdb's table has in-frame clones only and misses some. The sample lists 150,000 or so clones, over 60% occurring once. This clone appeared once. As yet, its antigen is unknown. Germline CDR1 reads ENHRY; CDR2 reads SYGVKD. V lost 8 bases and J lost 0, with 8 bases in between. The CDR3 runs 14 residues. The chain joins TRBV10-3 to TRBJ2-6, with D perhaps matching TRBD1 (6 bases). The sequencing sample was made of PBMCs. The clonotype originates from a man in his forties in good health and CMV-seropositive. As DNA, the CDR3 is TGTGCCATCTCCAGGGGCTCTGGGGCCAACGTCCTGACTTTC. Residues: CAISRGSGANVLTF.